This T cell receptor (beta chain) comes out of a study of technical replicates of blood from a handful of donors. Repertoires were generated with immunoSEQ multiplex PCR, while TCRdb's copy carries only in-frame clones and drops some. The sample records 90,000 to 100,000 clones, about 95% being singletons. This clone came up once. V gave up 9 bases and J gave up 6 bases; unmatched junction bases: 19. Germline V gene sequence: CDR1 ENHRY, CDR2 SYGVKD. CDR3 length: 19 amino acids. This chain connects TRBV10-3 to TRBJ2-1; TRBD2 aligns across 14 bases. Sequencing was performed on T cells isolated from PBMCs. The TCR was taken from a human donor in good health. The CDR3 DNA follows: TGTGCCATAAACCGTTTAGGGGGACTAGCGGGAGAGGGGATCAATGAGCAGTTCTTC. Translated: CAINRLGGLAGEGINEQFF.